The clone carrying this T cell receptor beta chain was counted ten times or more. Its antigen is not known. The data are from a study of shared clonotypes between healthy human individuals. Overall study findings and caveats: Clonotypes not shared had lower generation probabilities than those common to all four donors. Naive CD4 clonotype sharing across a few donors was approximately 5.2%. The study's rarefaction showed incomplete sorted-subset sequencing despite large depth. Genetic and exposure-history diversity was limited by the few donors.

Assay used: immunoSEQ multiplex PCR; TCRdb lists only in-frame clones, some missing. Of hundreds of thousands of clones listed, less than 85% are singletons. V was pared by 5 bases and J by 4 bases, with 18 bases between. Germline V gene lookup returns CDR1 SEHNR and CDR2 FQNEAQ (reference sequence). The CDR3 length is 15 residues. The sequence came from a young woman in good health. Material: memory CD4+ T cells sorted from blood. The subset denotes: CD45RA-negative fraction. The rearrangement uses TRBV7-9 and TRBJ2-7; a weak D match, TRBD2 (6 bases). As DNA, the CDR3 is TGTGCCAGCAGCCCGGGGGACGGGGGATTTTACGAGCAGTACTTC. This gives the protein CASSPGDGGFYEQYF.